This TCR beta chain originates from a study of shared clonotypes between healthy human individuals. At the level of the study: Plates per donor: three CD4 naive, three CD4 memory, two CD8 naive, one CD8 memory. General observations from the study: Clonotype sharing levels among donors were expected to vary with sequencing depth. Lower generation probabilities were found for non-shared clonotypes than for those shared by all four donors.

Sorted-subset replicate PCRs used 200 to 250 ng DNA, 30,000 or so T cell genomes. Using immunoSEQ multiplex PCR, the repertoire was profiled, and TCRdb retains in-frame clones only, with some absent. The sample records 2 million to 3 million clones, 80% to 95% being singletons. Germline CDR1 is MNHEY and CDR2 is SVGAGI. The V end was cut by 2 bases, the J end by 5 bases, with 16 bases between. The length of the CDR3 is 15 residues. To note about this clone: Its specificity is not known.

This sequence originates from a man in his late teens or twenties in good health. Some clones in this sample may be carry-over from other donors' samples. V usage is TRBV6-5 and J usage is TRBJ2-7; possibly TRBD1 or TRBD2 for D (5 bases each). Sequenced input: naive CD4+ T cells from PBMCs. Subset in this sample: CD45RA+ positively selected. This chain's CDR3 is CASSYVGARGDEQYF. The CDR3 nucleotides read TGTGCCAGCAGTTACGTCGGGGCCAGAGGGGACGAGCAGTACTTC.